Listed below are T cell receptor beta chains from one sample, sequenced in a study of blood T cell repertoires in COVID-19. The repertoire was sequenced with immunoSEQ multiplex PCR; TCRdb's copy has only in-frame clones and lacks some. This table holds approximately 13,000 clones, about 88% found once. Sample: peripheral blood. These receptors were collected from a human donor in a cohort sampled during active COVID-19. Each CDR3 is given with its conserved first and last residue. D genes are given only for firm matches. Clone sizes are given selectively: once, few, many, or a class where the clone is expanded.

v_gene	j_gene	abundance	len	d_gene	CDR3aa	CDR3nt
TRBV11-3	TRBJ2-1	-	16	TRBD1	CASSLGVVTGTNEQFF	TGTGCCAGCAGCTTAGGGGTAGTGACAGGGACCAATGAGCAGTTCTTC
TRBV5-1	TRBJ2-2	-	13	-	CASSERDTGELFF	TGCGCCAGCAGCGAGCGGGACACCGGGGAGCTGTTTTTT
TRBV3-1/TRBV3-2	TRBJ1-2	-	15	-	CASSPGVRMGYGYTF	TGTGCCAGCAGCCCAGGGGTCCGGATGGGGTATGGCTACACCTTC
TRBV16	TRBJ2-7	-	14	-	CASSRYRENLGQYF	TGTGCCAGCAGCCGATACAGGGAGAACCTGGGGCAGTACTTC
TRBV18	TRBJ2-1	-	16	-	CASSLSVVGAGGEQFF	TGTGCCAGCTCACTAAGTGTTGTGGGAGCCGGGGGTGAGCAGTTCTTC
TRBV5-1	TRBJ1-1	few	15	-	CASSPDRVMNTEAFF	TGCGCCAGCAGCCCAGATCGGGTCATGAACACTGAAGCTTTCTTT
TRBV18	TRBJ2-5	-	12	-	CASSPGRKTQYF	TGTGCCAGCTCCCCAGGGAGGAAGACCCAGTACTTC
TRBV5-6	TRBJ2-7	medium-sized	16	TRBD1	CASSPGTGRVAYEQYF	TGTGCCAGCAGCCCCGGGACAGGGAGGGTTGCCTACGAGCAGTACTTC
TRBV2	TRBJ1-2	-	13	TRBD1	CASTGQDNYGYTF	TGTGCCAGCACAGGACAGGACAACTATGGCTACACCTTC
TRBV4-2	TRBJ2-1	-	13	-	CASSQDHTREQFF	TGTGCCAGCAGCCAAGATCATACCAGGGAGCAGTTCTTC
TRBV5-1	TRBJ2-5	-	12	-	CASSLVGRTQYF	TGCGCCAGCAGCTTGGTTGGGAGGACCCAGTACTTC
TRBV10-3	TRBJ1-2	-	14	-	CAISGRATEYGYTF	TGTGCCATCAGTGGTCGAGCAACAGAGTATGGCTACACCTTC
TRBV2	TRBJ1-2	once	13	TRBD1	CASSPGQGYGYTF	TGTGCCAGCAGCCCGGGACAGGGCTATGGCTACACCTTC